This TCR beta chain came from a study of Tregs in tolerant kidney transplant recipients. Using immunoSEQ multiplex PCR, the repertoire was profiled, and TCRdb retains in-frame clones only, with some absent. The sample has about 240,000 clones, 80% to 85% seen once; the top ten hold roughly 0.67%. Unstimulated regulatory T cells (CD4+CD25+CD127-), CD4+CD25- non-regulatory cells, CD4 and CD8 cells were FACS-sorted from thawed PBMCs. This CDR3 has 12 amino acids. The V and J ends lost 2 bases and 9 bases respectively, with 14 bases between them. CDR1 and CDR2 (germline): GTSNPN, SVGIG (reference sequence).

The TCR sequence derives from a human donor in good health. The specimen sequenced was CD4+ T cells from blood. The chain couples TRBV30 to TRBJ2-7; D is undetermined. In DNA form, the CDR3 reads TGTGCCTGGAGTCCCTCTATGGTGCGGCAGTACTTC. Its translation is CAWSPSMVRQYF.